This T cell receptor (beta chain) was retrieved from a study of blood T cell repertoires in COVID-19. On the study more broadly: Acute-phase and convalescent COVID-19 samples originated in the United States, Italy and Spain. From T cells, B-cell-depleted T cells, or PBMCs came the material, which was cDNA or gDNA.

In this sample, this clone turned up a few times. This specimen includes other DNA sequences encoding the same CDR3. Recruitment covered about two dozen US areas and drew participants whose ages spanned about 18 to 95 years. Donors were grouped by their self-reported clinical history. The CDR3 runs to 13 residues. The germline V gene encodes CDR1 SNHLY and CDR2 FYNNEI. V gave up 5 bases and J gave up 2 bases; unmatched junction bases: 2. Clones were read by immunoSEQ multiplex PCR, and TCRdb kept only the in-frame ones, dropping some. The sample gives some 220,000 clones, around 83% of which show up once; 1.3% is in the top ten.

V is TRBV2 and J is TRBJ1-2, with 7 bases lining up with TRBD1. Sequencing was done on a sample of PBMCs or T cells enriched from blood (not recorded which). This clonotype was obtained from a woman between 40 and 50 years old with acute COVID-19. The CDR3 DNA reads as TGTGCCAGCAGTCGACAGGGCAACTATGGCTACACCTTC. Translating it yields CASSRQGNYGYTF.